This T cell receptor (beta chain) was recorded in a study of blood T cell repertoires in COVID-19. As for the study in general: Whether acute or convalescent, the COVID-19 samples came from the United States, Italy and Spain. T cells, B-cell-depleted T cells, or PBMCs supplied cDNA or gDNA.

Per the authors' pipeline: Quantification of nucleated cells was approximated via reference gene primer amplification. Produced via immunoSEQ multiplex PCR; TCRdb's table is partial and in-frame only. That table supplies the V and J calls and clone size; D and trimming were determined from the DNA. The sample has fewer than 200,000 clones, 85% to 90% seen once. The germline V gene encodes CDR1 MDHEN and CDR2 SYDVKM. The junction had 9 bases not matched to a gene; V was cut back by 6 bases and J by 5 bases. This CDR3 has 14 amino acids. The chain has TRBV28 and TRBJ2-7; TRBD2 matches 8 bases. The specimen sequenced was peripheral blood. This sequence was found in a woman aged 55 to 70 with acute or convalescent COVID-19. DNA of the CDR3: TGTGCCAGCAGGACTACGGGAGGGGGACACGAGCAGTACGTC. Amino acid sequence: CASRTTGGGHEQYV.